This T cell receptor (beta chain) was recovered during a study of cytomegalovirus exposure and HLA in healthy donors. The PCR had 60 Vbeta and 13 Jbeta primers. The data were produced by immunoSEQ multiplex PCR, yet TCRdb's version contains in-frame clones alone and is incomplete. Reported are approximately 34,000 clones; the ten largest clones contain 1.5% to 2%. V was cut by 4 bases and J by 1 base, with 13 bases left in between. There are 15 residues in the CDR3. Germline CDR1 and CDR2: MNHNS and SASEGT. Input material: PBMCs. The chain is built from TRBV6-1 and TRBJ1-1, with a tentative D call TRBD1 (5 bases). The receptor was derived from a woman aged 40-49 years in good health and CMV-seropositive. The CDR3 region is CASSVEGHSNTEAFF. The CDR3, as DNA: TGTGCCAGCAGTGTAGAAGGACATTCGAACACTGAAGCTTTCTTT.